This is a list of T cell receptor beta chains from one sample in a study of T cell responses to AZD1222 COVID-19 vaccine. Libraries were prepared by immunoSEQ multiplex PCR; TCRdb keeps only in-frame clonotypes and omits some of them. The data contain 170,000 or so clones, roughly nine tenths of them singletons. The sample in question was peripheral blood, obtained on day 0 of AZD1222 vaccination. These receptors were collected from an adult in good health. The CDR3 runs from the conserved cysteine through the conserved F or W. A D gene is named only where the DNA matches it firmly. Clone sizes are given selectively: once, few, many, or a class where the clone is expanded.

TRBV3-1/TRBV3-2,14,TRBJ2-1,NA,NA,CASSQDIESSHKFF,TGTGCCAGCAGCCAAGATATCGAGTCGAGCCACAAGTTCTTC
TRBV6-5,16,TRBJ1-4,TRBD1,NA,CASSSDVVRGREKLFF,TGTGCCAGCAGTTCAGATGTGGTCAGGGGGCGTGAAAAACTGTTTTTT
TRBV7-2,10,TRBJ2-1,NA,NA,CASNRGGQFF,TGTGCCAGCAACCGTGGGGGGCAGTTCTTC
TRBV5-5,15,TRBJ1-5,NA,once,CASSKDRLSNQPQHF,TGTGCCAGCAGCAAGGACAGACTTAGCAATCAGCCCCAGCATTTT
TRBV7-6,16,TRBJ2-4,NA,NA,CASSLGVGLAKNIQYF,TGTGCCAGCAGCTTAGGAGTGGGGCTGGCCAAAAACATTCAGTACTTC
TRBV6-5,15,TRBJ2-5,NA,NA,CASRRSGVGGETQYF,TGTGCCAGCAGGCGGTCAGGGGTTGGAGGAGAGACCCAGTACTTC
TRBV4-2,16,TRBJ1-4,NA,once,CASSQGVGPDNEKLFF,TGTGCCAGCAGCCAGGGGGTCGGGCCGGATAATGAAAAACTGTTTTTT
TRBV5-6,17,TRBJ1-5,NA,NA,CASSLTGPGHSNQPQHF,TGTGCCAGCAGCTTGACCGGACCGGGCCATAGCAATCAGCCCCAGCATTTT
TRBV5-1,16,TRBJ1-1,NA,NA,CASSLFAGGTNTEAFF,TGCGCCAGCAGCCTATTTGCCGGGGGGACGAACACTGAAGCTTTCTTT
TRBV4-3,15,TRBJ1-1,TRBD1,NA,CASSDRVSVNTEAFF,TGCGCCAGCAGCGACAGGGTGAGTGTGAACACTGAAGCTTTCTTT
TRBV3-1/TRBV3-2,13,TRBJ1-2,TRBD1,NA,CASSHTTGYGYTF,TGTGCCAGCAGCCACACGACAGGGTATGGCTACACCTTC
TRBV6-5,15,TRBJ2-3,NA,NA,CASSYRASVTDTQYF,TGTGCCAGCAGTTACCGGGCTAGCGTCACAGATACGCAGTATTTT
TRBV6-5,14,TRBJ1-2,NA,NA,CASSYTTGFSGYTF,TGTGCCAGCAGTTATACGACGGGCTTCAGCGGCTACACCTTC
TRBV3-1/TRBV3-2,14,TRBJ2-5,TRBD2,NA,CASSYRLAGETQYF,TGTGCCAGCAGTTACAGACTAGCGGGAGAGACCCAGTACTTC
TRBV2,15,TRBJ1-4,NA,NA,CASSEGRRTNEKLFF,TGTGCCAGCAGTGAAGGCAGGAGGACTAATGAAAAACTGTTTTTT
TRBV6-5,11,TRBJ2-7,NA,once,CASSIGHEQYF,TGTGCCAGCAGTATCGGTCACGAGCAGTACTTC
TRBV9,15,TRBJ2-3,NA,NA,CASSTSWDTADTQYF,TGTGCCAGCAGCACCTCATGGGACACGGCAGATACGCAGTATTTT